The clone carrying this T cell receptor beta chain showed up many times. This entry comes from a study of identical twins. The CDR3 runs to 13 residues. Trimming cost V 2 bases and J 5 bases, with 10 bases left between them. In TCRdb, the 5' RACE reads were re-called with MiXCR into one record per CDR3 protein. This table holds fewer than 500,000 distinct CDR3 sequences, 13% to 15% found once. A further study also used this sample, focusing on yellow fever vaccine responses in identical twins.

The chain carries TRBV12-3 or TRBV12-4 and TRBJ2-7, with D perhaps TRBD1 (5 bases). The sequence came from a woman younger than 35 in good health. The sequencing input was CD4+ T cells sorted from blood. This chain's CDR3 is CASSLKGDHEQYF. The CDR3, as DNA: TGTGCCAGCAGTTTAAAAGGGGATCACGAGCAGTACTTC.